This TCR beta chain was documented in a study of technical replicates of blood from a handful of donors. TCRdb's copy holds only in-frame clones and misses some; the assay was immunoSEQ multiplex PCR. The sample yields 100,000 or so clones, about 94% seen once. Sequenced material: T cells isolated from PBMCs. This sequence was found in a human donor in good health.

The CDR3 region has the DNA TGTGCCAGCAGTAACAGGGAAGTTGGGGAGACCCAGTACTTC. Translation: CASSNREVGETQYF. The J gene is TRBJ2-5, the V gene TRBV6-1; TRBD1 might be the D (6 bases). CDR1 is MNHNS and CDR2 is SASEGT in the germline V gene. The CDR3 runs 14 residues. The V gene lost 5 bases and the J gene lost 5 bases, with 15 bases spanning the gap.